This T cell receptor (beta chain) was captured in a study of cytomegalovirus exposure and HLA in healthy donors. The CDR3 contains 13 residues. Germline V lookup: CDR1 SGHKS, CDR2 YYEKEE (reference sequence). V was clipped by 4 bases and J by 8 bases, with 15 bases between them. Generated by immunoSEQ multiplex PCR, the TCRdb table keeps only in-frame clones and is missing some. The sample carries around 52,000 clones, approximately 95% recorded once. This chain uses TRBV5-5 with TRBJ1-2, with TRBD1 as a possible D gene (6 bases). The source of this sequence is a woman under 30 in good health and CMV-seronegative. The sequenced sample was PBMCs. CDR3 amino acids: CASSLDSREGYTF. In nucleotides, the CDR3 is TGTGCCAGCAGCCTGGACAGCCGGGAAGGCTACACCTTC.